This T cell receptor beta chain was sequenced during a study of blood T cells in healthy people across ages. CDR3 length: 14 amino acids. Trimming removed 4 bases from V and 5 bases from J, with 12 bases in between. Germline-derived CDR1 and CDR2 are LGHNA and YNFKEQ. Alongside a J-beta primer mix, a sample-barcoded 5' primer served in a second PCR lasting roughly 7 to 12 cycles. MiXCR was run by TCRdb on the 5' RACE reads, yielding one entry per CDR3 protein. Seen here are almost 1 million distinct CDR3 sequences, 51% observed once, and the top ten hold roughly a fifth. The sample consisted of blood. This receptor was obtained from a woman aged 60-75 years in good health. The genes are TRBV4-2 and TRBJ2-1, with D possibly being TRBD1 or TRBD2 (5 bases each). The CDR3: CASSLQGPDNEQFF. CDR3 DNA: TGTGCCAGCAGCCTCCAGGGACCGGACAATGAGCAGTTCTTC.